This TCR beta chain stems from a study of regulatory T cells in long-lasting Graves disease. General observations from the study: Study of thyroid tissue was not done, with only peripheral blood studied. Persistent disease favored TRBV28, TRBJ1-2 and TRBJ2-5.

Only a few counts were recorded for this clonotype. Its target is not known. Time point noted: persistent/refractory GD, antithyroid drugs over 5 years with positive TRAb. PBMCs were the source of the RNA used for TCR sequencing. The patients included were those that came from an endocrinology department in Xi'an, China. Trimming pared 6 bases from V and 1 base from J, leaving 16 bases between. This CDR3 has 17 amino acids. Libraries of TCR beta came from iRepertoire HTBI primers plus Arm-PCR of CDR3 regions. TCRdb recomputed calls from the multiplex PCR reads with MiXCR, one row per CDR3 protein. The sample contains approximately 290,000 distinct CDR3 sequences, around 20% of which appear only once.

The sequence came from a female donor with Graves disease. The sequenced sample was peripheral blood mononuclear cells (PBMCs), obtained when the disease was refractory, from a patient treated with antithyroid drugs. This chain connects TRBV12-3 or TRBV12-4 to TRBJ2-6, with D perhaps given as TRBD1 or TRBD2 (5 bases each). The CDR3 here is CASRGVPRLSGANVLTF. CDR3 sequence (DNA): TGTGCCAGCAGGGGGGTCCCGAGGCTGTCTGGGGCCAACGTCCTGACTTTC.